A few counts support the clone carrying this T cell receptor (beta chain). Its target is unknown. The V gene's germline CDR1 is SGHRS and CDR2 YFSETQ. V was trimmed by 2 bases and J by 0 bases, leaving 13 bases between them. The CDR3 length is 16 residues. These data are taken from a study of T cells after yellow fever vaccination. As for the study in general: It was SMART-Seq v4 Ultra Low Input that prepared the fractions with low cell numbers.

TCR cDNA, made by 5'RACE template switching, carried an added universal primer site and UMIs. Each CDR3 protein gets one entry after TCRdb re-called the 5' RACE reads with MiXCR. Of about 230,000 distinct CDR3 sequences in the sample, 6.5% to 7.5% were seen once. Study results and caveats: Primary-vaccination clones mostly resurfaced post-booster (approximately 96% CD4, 75% to 90% CD8). Contamination of FACS-sorted repertoires by abundant clonotypes from the bulk population could occur.

This chain connects TRBV5-1 to TRBJ2-3; maybe TRBD2 (7 bases). The TCR originated in a man aged 25-40 years who received the YFV17D yellow fever vaccine. The source was CD4+ T cells sorted from PBMCs, collected on the day of the yellow fever booster vaccination. CDR3 sequence reads: CASSFTGGSSTDTQYF. CDR3 DNA sequence: TGCGCCAGCAGCTTTACGGGGGGCTCTAGCACAGATACGCAGTATTTT.